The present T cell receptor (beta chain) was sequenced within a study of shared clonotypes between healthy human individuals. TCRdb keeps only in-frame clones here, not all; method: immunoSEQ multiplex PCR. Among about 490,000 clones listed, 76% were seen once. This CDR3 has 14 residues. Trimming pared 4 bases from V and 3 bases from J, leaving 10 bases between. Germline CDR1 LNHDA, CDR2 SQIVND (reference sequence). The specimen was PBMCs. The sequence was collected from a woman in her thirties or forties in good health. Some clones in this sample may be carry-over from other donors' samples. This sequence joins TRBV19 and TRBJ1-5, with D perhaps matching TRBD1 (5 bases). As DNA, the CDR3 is TGTGCCAGTAGTAAGGGGCAGGCCAATCAGCCCCAGCATTTT. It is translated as CASSKGQANQPQHF.